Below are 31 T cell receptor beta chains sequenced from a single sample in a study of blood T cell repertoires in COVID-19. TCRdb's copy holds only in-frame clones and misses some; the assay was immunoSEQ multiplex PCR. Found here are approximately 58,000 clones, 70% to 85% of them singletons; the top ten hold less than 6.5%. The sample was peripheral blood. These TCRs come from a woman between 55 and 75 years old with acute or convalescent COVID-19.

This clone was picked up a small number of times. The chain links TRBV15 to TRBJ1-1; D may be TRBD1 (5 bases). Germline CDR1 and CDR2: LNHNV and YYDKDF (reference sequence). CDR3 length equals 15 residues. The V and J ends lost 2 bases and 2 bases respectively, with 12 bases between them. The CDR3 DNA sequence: TGTGCCACCAGCAGACCTCGGACACCTAACACTGAAGCTTTCTTT. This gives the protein CATSRPRTPNTEAFF.

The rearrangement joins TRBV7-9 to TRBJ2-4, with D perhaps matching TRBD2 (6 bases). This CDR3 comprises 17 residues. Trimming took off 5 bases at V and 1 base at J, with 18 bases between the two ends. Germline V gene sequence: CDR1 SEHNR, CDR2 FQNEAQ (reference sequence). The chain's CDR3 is CASSLGRGAGAKNIQYF. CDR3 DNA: TGTGCCAGCAGCCTCGGAAGGGGCGCGGGGGCCAAAAACATTCAGTACTTC.

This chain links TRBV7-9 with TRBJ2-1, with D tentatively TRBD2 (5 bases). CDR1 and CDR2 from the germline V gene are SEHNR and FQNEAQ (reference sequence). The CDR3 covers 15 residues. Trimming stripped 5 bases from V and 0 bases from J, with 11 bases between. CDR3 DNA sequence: TGTGCCAGCAGCCACCGGGATCACTCCTACAATGAGCAGTTCTTC. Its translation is CASSHRDHSYNEQFF.

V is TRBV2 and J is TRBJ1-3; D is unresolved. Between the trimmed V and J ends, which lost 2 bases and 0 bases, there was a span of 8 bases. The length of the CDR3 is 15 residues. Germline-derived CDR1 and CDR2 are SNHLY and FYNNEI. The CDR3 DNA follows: TGTGCCAGCAGTGAATGGCTTGGCTCTGGAAACACCATATATTTT. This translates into CASSEWLGSGNTIYF. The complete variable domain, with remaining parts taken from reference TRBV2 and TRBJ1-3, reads EPEVTQTPSHQVTQMGQEVILRCVPISNHLYFYWYRQILGQKVEFLVSFYNNEISEKSEIFDDQFSVERPDGSNFTLKIRSTKLEDSAMYFCASSEWLGSGNTIYFGEGSWLTVV.

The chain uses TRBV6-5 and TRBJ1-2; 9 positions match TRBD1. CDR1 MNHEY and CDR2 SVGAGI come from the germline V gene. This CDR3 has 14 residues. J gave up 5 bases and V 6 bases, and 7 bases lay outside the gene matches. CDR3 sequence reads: CASRPTGGGYGYTF. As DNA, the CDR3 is TGTGCCAGCAGACCTACAGGGGGCGGGTATGGCTACACCTTC.

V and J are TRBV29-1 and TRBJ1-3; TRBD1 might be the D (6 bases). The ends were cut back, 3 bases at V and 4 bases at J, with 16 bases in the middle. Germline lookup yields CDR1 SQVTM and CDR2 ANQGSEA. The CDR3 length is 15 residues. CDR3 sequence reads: CSVDPGTPGGNTIYF. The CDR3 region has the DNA TGCAGCGTTGATCCCGGGACACCCGGAGGAAACACCATATATTTT.

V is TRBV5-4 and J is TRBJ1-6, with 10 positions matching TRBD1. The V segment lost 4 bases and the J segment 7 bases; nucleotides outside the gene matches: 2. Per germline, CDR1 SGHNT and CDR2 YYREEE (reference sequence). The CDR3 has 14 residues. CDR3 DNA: TGTGCCAGCAGCGTGGGACAGGGGAATTCACCCCTCCACTTT. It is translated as CASSVGQGNSPLHF.

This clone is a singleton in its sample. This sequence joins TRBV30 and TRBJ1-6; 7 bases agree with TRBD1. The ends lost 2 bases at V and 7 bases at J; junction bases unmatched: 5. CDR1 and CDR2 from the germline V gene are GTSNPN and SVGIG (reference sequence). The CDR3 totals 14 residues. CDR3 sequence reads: CAWSRGTANSPLHF. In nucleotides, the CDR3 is TGTGCCTGGAGTCGGGGGACAGCGAATTCACCCCTCCACTTT.

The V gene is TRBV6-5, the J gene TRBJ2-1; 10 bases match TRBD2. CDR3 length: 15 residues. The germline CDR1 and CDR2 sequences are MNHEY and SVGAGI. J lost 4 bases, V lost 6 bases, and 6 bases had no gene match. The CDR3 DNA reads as TGTGCCAGCAGCCCGATAGCGGGGGGTTACAATGAGCAGTTCTTC. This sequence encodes CASSPIAGGYNEQFF.

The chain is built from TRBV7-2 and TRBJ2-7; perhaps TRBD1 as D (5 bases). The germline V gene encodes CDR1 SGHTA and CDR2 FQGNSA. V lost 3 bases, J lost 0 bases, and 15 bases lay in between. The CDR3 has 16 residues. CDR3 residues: CASSFPLTGDSYEQYF. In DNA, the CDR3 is TGTGCCAGCAGCTTCCCTTTAACAGGAGACTCCTACGAGCAGTACTTC. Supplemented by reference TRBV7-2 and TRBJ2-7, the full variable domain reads GAGVSQSPSNKVTEKGKDVELRCDPISGHTALYWYRQSLGQGLEFLIYFQGNSAPDKSGLPSDRFSAERTGGSVSTLTIQRTQQEDSAVYLCASSFPLTGDSYEQYFGPGTRLTVT.

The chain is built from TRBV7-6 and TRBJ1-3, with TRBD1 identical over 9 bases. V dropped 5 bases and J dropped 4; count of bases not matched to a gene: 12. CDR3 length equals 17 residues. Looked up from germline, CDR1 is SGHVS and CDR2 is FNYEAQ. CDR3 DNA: TGTGCCAGCAGCCCAGTAGGGACAGGGCGAATAGGAAACACCATATATTTT. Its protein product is CASSPVGTGRIGNTIYF.

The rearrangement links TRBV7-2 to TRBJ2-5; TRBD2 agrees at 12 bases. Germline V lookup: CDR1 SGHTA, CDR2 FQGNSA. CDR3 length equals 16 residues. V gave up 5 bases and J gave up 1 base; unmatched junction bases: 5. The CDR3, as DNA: TGTGCCAGCAGCGCAACTAGCGGGGGGACCCAAGAGACCCAGTACTTC. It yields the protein CASSATSGGTQETQYF.

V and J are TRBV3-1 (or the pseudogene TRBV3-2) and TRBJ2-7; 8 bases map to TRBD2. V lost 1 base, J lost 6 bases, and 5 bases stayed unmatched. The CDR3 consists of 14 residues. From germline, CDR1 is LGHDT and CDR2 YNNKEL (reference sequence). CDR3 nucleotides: TGTGCCAGCAGCCAAGGGACTAGCCGTGTCGAGCAGTACTTC. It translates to CASSQGTSRVEQYF.

DNA of the CDR3: TGCGCCAGCAGCTTGGATGGACAGGGGAGCACTGAAGCTTTCTTT. It translates to CASSLDGQGSTEAFF. The gene calls are TRBV5-1 and TRBJ1-1, with 9 positions matching TRBD1. Germline CDR1 SGHRS, CDR2 YFSETQ. This CDR3 is built from 15 residues. V was clipped by 0 bases and J by 4 bases; unmatched bases: 4.

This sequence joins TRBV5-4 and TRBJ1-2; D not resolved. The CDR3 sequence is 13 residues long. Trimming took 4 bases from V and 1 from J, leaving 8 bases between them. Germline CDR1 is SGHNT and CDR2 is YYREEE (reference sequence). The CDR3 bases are TGTGCCAGCAGCCCCTCCTTTAACTATGGCTACACCTTC. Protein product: CASSPSFNYGYTF.

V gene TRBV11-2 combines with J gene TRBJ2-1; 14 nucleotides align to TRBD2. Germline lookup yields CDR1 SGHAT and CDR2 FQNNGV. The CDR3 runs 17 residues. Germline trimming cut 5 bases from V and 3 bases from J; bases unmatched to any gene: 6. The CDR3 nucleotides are TGTGCCAGCAGCCTCGGGACTAGCGGGGGCCACTACAATGAGCAGTTCTTC. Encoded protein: CASSLGTSGGHYNEQFF.

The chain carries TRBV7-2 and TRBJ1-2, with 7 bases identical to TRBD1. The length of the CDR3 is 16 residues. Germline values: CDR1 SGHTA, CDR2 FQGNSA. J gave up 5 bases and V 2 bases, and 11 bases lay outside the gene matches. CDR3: CASSLKGGTVTYGYTF. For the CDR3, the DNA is TGTGCCAGCAGCTTAAAAGGCGGGACAGTTACTTATGGCTACACCTTC.

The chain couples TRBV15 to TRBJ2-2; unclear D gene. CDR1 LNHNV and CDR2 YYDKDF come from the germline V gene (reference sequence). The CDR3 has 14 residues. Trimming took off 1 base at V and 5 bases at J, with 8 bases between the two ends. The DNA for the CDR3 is TGTGCCACCAGCAGAGGTGCGGAAACCGGGGAGCTGTTTTTT. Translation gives CATSRGAETGELFF.

The CDR3 region has the DNA TGTGCCAGCAGCATCGGACAGGGCTATGGCTACACCTTC. Its protein product is CASSIGQGYGYTF. This chain links TRBV7-9 with TRBJ1-2, with 8 bases fitting TRBD1. The CDR3 spans 13 residues. After removal of 5 bases from V and 4 bases from J, the junction contained 3 bases not matched to a gene. Germline values: CDR1 SEHNR, CDR2 FQNEAQ (reference sequence).

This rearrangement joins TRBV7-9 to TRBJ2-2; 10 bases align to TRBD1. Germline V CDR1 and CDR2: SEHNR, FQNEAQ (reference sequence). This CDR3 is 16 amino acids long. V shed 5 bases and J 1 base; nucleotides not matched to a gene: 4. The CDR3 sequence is CASSRQGARNTGELFF. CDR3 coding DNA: TGTGCCAGCAGCCGACAGGGGGCGCGGAACACCGGGGAGCTGTTTTTT.

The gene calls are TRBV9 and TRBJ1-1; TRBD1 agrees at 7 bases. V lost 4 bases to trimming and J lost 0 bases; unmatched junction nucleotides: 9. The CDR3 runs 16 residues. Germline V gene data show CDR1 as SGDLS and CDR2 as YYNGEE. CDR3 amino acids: CASSPGGDRVNTEAFF. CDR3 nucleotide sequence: TGTGCCAGCAGCCCAGGCGGCGACAGGGTGAACACTGAAGCTTTCTTT.

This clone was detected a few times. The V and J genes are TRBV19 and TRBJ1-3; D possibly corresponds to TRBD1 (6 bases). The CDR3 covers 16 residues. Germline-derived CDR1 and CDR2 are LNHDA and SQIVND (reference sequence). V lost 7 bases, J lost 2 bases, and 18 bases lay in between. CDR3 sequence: CASKDLQGTTGNTIYF. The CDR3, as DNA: TGTGCCAGTAAGGATCTCCAGGGGACCACTGGAAACACCATATATTTT.

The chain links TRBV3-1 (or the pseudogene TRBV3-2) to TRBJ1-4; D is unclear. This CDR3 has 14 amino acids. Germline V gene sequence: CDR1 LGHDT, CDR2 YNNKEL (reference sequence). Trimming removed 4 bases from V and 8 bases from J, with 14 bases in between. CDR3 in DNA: TGTGCCAGCAGCCCCCGGGAATCCAGGGAAAAACTGTTTTTT. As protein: CASSPRESREKLFF.

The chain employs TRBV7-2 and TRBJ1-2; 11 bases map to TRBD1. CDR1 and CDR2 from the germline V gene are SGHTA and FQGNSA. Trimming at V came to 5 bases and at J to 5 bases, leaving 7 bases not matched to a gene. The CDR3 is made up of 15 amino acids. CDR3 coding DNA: TGTGCCAGCAGCCCCTGGACAGGGGGCGGGTATGGCTACACCTTC. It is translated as CASSPWTGGGYGYTF.

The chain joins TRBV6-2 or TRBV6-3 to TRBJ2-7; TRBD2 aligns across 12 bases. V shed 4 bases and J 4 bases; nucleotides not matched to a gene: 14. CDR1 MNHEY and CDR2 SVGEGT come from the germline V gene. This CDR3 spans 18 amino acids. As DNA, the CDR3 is TGTGCCAGCAGTTCTCTCGGCCGTCTAGCGGGGGGGCAGTACGAGCAGTACTTC. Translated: CASSSLGRLAGGQYEQYF.

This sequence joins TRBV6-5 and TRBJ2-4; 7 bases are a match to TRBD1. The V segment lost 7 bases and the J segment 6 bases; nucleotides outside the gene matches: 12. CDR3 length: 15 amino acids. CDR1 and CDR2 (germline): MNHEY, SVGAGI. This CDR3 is CASIFDRARGNIQYF. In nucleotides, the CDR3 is TGTGCCAGCATTTTCGACAGGGCAAGGGGAAACATTCAGTACTTC.

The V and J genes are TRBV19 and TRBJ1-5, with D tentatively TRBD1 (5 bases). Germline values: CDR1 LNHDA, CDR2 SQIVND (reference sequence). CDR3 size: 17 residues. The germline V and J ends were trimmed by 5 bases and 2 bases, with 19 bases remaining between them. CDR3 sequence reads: CASSAETASTRNQPQHF. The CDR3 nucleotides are TGTGCCAGTAGTGCGGAGACAGCTTCTACCCGCAATCAGCCCCAGCATTTT.

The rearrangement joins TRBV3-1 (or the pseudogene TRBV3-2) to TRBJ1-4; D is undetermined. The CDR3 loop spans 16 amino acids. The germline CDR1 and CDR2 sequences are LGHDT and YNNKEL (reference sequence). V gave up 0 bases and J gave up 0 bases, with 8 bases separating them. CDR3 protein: CASSQERRATNEKLFF. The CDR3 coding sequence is TGTGCCAGCAGCCAAGAAAGGAGGGCAACTAATGAAAAACTGTTTTTT.

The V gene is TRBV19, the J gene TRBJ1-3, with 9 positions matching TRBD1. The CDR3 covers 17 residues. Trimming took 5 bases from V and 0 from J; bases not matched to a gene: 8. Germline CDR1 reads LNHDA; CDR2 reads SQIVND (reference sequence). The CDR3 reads CASSPGQGLGSGNTIYF. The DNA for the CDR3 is TGTGCCAGTAGTCCGGGACAGGGACTGGGCTCTGGAAACACCATATATTTT. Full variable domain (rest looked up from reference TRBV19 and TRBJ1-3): DGGITQSPKYLFRKEGQNVTLSCEQNLNHDAMYWYRQDPGQGLRLIYYSQIVNDFQKGDIAEGYSVSREKKESFPLTVTSAQKNPTAFYLCASSPGQGLGSGNTIYFGEGSWLTVV.

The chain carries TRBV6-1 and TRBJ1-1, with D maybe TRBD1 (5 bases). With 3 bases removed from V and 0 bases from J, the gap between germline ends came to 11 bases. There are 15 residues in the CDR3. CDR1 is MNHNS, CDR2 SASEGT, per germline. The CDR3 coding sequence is TGTGCCAGCAGTGATACAGGAGGGATGAACACTGAAGCTTTCTTT. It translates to CASSDTGGMNTEAFF.

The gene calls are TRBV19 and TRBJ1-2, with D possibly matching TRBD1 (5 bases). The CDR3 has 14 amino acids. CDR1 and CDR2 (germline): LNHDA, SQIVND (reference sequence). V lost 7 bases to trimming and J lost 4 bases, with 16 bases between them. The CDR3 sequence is CASTGDSRAYGYTF. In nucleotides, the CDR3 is TGTGCCAGTACCGGGGACTCTAGGGCCTATGGCTACACCTTC.